This is a list of T cell receptor beta chains from one sample in a study of T cell repertoires in cytomegalovirus infection. TCRdb re-derived calls from the reads in MiXCR, one entry per CDR3 protein. The sample holds about 260,000 distinct CDR3 sequences, roughly an eighth seen once. Sequenced: PBMCs. These receptors were collected from a human donor in good health (CMV status not recorded). Some clones in this sample may be carry-over from other donors' samples. The CDR3 runs from the conserved cysteine through the conserved F or W. A D gene is named only where the DNA matches it firmly. Not all rows give a size; the values are once, few, many and, for expanded clones, a class.

clone_size: .; d_call: .; cdr3_length: 14; j_call: TRBJ2-7; v_call: TRBV20-1; cdr3_nt: TGCAGTGCTAGTTTGTTGGTGGGAGGGGGTGAGCAGTACTTC; cdr3_aa: CSASLLVGGGEQYF
clone_size: many; d_call: TRBD2; cdr3_length: 18; j_call: TRBJ2-5; v_call: TRBV4-2; cdr3_nt: TGTGCCAGCAGCCGGACCTCGATCGTAGCGGGTCGGGGAGAGACCCAGTACTTC; cdr3_aa: CASSRTSIVAGRGETQYF
clone_size: few; d_call: .; cdr3_length: 13; j_call: TRBJ1-1; v_call: TRBV29-1; cdr3_nt: TGCAGCGTTGAATCGAAAGGGTACACTGAAGCTTTCTTT; cdr3_aa: CSVESKGYTEAFF
clone_size: few; d_call: .; cdr3_length: 15; j_call: TRBJ2-6; v_call: TRBV5-1; cdr3_nt: TGCGCCAGCAGCTTGGGGGCGACTGGGGCCAACGTCCTGACTTTC; cdr3_aa: CASSLGATGANVLTF
clone_size: many; d_call: .; cdr3_length: 14; j_call: TRBJ1-2; v_call: TRBV7-9; cdr3_nt: TGTGCCAGCGCCCCCACGTCAGCTAACTATGGCTACACCTTC; cdr3_aa: CASAPTSANYGYTF
clone_size: many; d_call: TRBD1; cdr3_length: 15; j_call: TRBJ2-2; v_call: TRBV6-4; cdr3_nt: TGTGCCAGCAGGCCTAATACAGGGGCCACCGGGGAGCTGTTTTTT; cdr3_aa: CASRPNTGATGELFF
clone_size: many; d_call: .; cdr3_length: 16; j_call: TRBJ1-2; v_call: TRBV25-1; cdr3_nt: TGTGCCAGCAGTGAATATAACGGACCCATGGGTCATGGCTACACCTTC; cdr3_aa: CASSEYNGPMGHGYTF
clone_size: many; d_call: .; cdr3_length: 13; j_call: TRBJ1-6; v_call: TRBV5-5; cdr3_nt: TGTGCCAGCAGTGCAGGGTTAGGATCACCCCTCCACTTT; cdr3_aa: CASSAGLGSPLHF
clone_size: .; d_call: .; cdr3_length: 13; j_call: TRBJ1-3; v_call: TRBV6-1; cdr3_nt: TGTGCCAGCAGTTCAGGACAGAGAAACACCATATATTTT; cdr3_aa: CASSSGQRNTIYF
clone_size: .; d_call: .; cdr3_length: 13; j_call: TRBJ2-1; v_call: TRBV29-1; cdr3_nt: TGCAGCGTTGAAGCAGGGAAGAGTAATGAGCAGTTCTTC; cdr3_aa: CSVEAGKSNEQFF
clone_size: many; d_call: .; cdr3_length: 12; j_call: TRBJ1-1; v_call: TRBV6-1; cdr3_nt: TGTGCCAGCAGTTCCCCAGGAACTGAAGCTTTCTTT; cdr3_aa: CASSSPGTEAFF
clone_size: few; d_call: .; cdr3_length: 16; j_call: TRBJ2-1; v_call: TRBV19; cdr3_nt: TGTGCCAGTAGTATAGTGGGGTCGGGGGCCCTAGCTGAGCAGTTCTTC; cdr3_aa: CASSIVGSGALAEQFF
clone_size: many; d_call: .; cdr3_length: 13; j_call: TRBJ2-1; v_call: TRBV5-4; cdr3_nt: TGTGCCAGCAGCCTCATTGGCGGAGGTGAGCAGTTCTTC; cdr3_aa: CASSLIGGGEQFF
clone_size: .; d_call: TRBD2; cdr3_length: 15; j_call: TRBJ2-5; v_call: TRBV29-1; cdr3_nt: TGCAGCGTTGTCCCCCTAGCGGGGAACCAAGAGACCCAGTACTTC; cdr3_aa: CSVVPLAGNQETQYF
clone_size: .; d_call: TRBD1; cdr3_length: 17; j_call: TRBJ1-5; v_call: TRBV20-1; cdr3_nt: TGCAGTGCTAGAGATGGGACAGGGGGGCGTACTTTTCAGCCCCAGCATTTT; cdr3_aa: CSARDGTGGRTFQPQHF
clone_size: many; d_call: TRBD1; cdr3_length: 15; j_call: TRBJ1-1; v_call: TRBV12-3/TRBV12-4; cdr3_nt: TGTGCCAGCAATCCACGGAGCCGACAGGGCACTGAAGCTTTCTTT; cdr3_aa: CASNPRSRQGTEAFF
clone_size: many; d_call: .; cdr3_length: 12; j_call: TRBJ2-3; v_call: TRBV11-2; cdr3_nt: TGTGCCAGCAGCTTATTTGGAGATACGCAGTATTTT; cdr3_aa: CASSLFGDTQYF
clone_size: many; d_call: TRBD1; cdr3_length: 14; j_call: TRBJ1-2; v_call: TRBV7-2; cdr3_nt: TGTGCCAGCAGCGGCGACAGGGGAATTTATGGCTACACCTTC; cdr3_aa: CASSGDRGIYGYTF
clone_size: .; d_call: TRBD2; cdr3_length: 14; j_call: TRBJ2-3; v_call: TRBV7-9; cdr3_nt: TGTGCCAGCAGCCTCAGCGGGAGTGGAGATACGCAGTATTTT; cdr3_aa: CASSLSGSGDTQYF
clone_size: .; d_call: .; cdr3_length: 15; j_call: TRBJ2-1; v_call: TRBV20-1; cdr3_nt: TGCAGTGCCCCGGCCGGAGGACCAAACACAGGGGAGCAGTTCTTC; cdr3_aa: CSAPAGGPNTGEQFF
clone_size: many; d_call: TRBD2; cdr3_length: 16; j_call: TRBJ2-7; v_call: TRBV11-2; cdr3_nt: TGTGCCAGCAGCTTAGATGGGATCGGAGCGGGAGAGGAGCAGTACTTC; cdr3_aa: CASSLDGIGAGEEQYF
clone_size: many; d_call: .; cdr3_length: 12; j_call: TRBJ1-5; v_call: TRBV19; cdr3_nt: TGTGCCAGTAGAAAAAGAGGTCAGCCCCAGCATTTT; cdr3_aa: CASRKRGQPQHF
clone_size: many; d_call: .; cdr3_length: 15; j_call: TRBJ1-1; v_call: TRBV6-5; cdr3_nt: TGTGCCAGCAGTTACCATGGACGATTGAACACTGAAGCTTTCTTT; cdr3_aa: CASSYHGRLNTEAFF
clone_size: .; d_call: TRBD1; cdr3_length: 17; j_call: TRBJ1-6; v_call: TRBV6-2/TRBV6-3; cdr3_nt: TGTGCCAGCAGTTACTCTCGCCCAGGGGGCAAGCATTCACCCCTCCACTTT; cdr3_aa: CASSYSRPGGKHSPLHF
clone_size: few; d_call: TRBD1; cdr3_length: 16; j_call: TRBJ1-2; v_call: TRBV6-2/TRBV6-3; cdr3_nt: TGTGCCAGCAGCCGGCCGGGACAGGGCATTTCGTGGGGCTACACCTTC; cdr3_aa: CASSRPGQGISWGYTF
clone_size: few; d_call: .; cdr3_length: 14; j_call: TRBJ1-1; v_call: TRBV20-1; cdr3_nt: TGCAGTGCTAGAGTTAGGACACAGAACACTGAAGCTTTCTTT; cdr3_aa: CSARVRTQNTEAFF
clone_size: few; d_call: TRBD1; cdr3_length: 16; j_call: TRBJ1-1; v_call: TRBV10-3; cdr3_nt: TGTGCCATCAGTCCCGCCATAACAGGGGTGAACACTGAAGCTTTCTTT; cdr3_aa: CAISPAITGVNTEAFF
clone_size: few; d_call: .; cdr3_length: 15; j_call: TRBJ2-5; v_call: TRBV7-3; cdr3_nt: TGTGCCAGCAGCTTACTCCCCTCGGGCCAAGAGACCCAGTACTTC; cdr3_aa: CASSLLPSGQETQYF
clone_size: many; d_call: TRBD2; cdr3_length: 14; j_call: TRBJ2-1; v_call: TRBV7-9; cdr3_nt: TGTGCCAGCAGCTTATCTGGACTAGACAATGAGCAGTTCTTC; cdr3_aa: CASSLSGLDNEQFF
clone_size: .; d_call: .; cdr3_length: 11; j_call: TRBJ2-3; v_call: TRBV20-1; cdr3_nt: TGCAGTGCTAGACGCACAGATACGCAGTATTTT; cdr3_aa: CSARRTDTQYF
clone_size: .; d_call: .; cdr3_length: 13; j_call: TRBJ2-3; v_call: TRBV20-1; cdr3_nt: TGCAGTCCCGTTCGTGGAGTCACAGATACGCAGTATTTT; cdr3_aa: CSPVRGVTDTQYF
clone_size: few; d_call: TRBD1; cdr3_length: 15; j_call: TRBJ1-2; v_call: TRBV7-4; cdr3_nt: TGTGCCAGCAGCTTGCCCGGACAGGCTAACTATGGCTACACCTTC; cdr3_aa: CASSLPGQANYGYTF
clone_size: .; d_call: TRBD2; cdr3_length: 17; j_call: TRBJ2-2; v_call: TRBV2; cdr3_nt: TGTGCCAGCAGTGAAGTCAGACTAGCGGGGGGCACCGGGGAGCTGTTTTTT; cdr3_aa: CASSEVRLAGGTGELFF
clone_size: .; d_call: TRBD1; cdr3_length: 14; j_call: TRBJ2-1; v_call: TRBV7-9; cdr3_nt: TGTGCCAGCAGCTTAGGGACAGGGAACAATGAGCAGTTCTTC; cdr3_aa: CASSLGTGNNEQFF
clone_size: .; d_call: .; cdr3_length: 15; j_call: TRBJ2-3; v_call: TRBV6-1; cdr3_nt: TGTGCCAGCAGCCCCCCGGGCATTTTCACAGATACGCAGTATTTT; cdr3_aa: CASSPPGIFTDTQYF
clone_size: .; d_call: .; cdr3_length: 13; j_call: TRBJ2-7; v_call: TRBV5-6; cdr3_nt: TGTGCCAGCAGCTTGGTGGGAGGCTGCGAGCAGTACTTC; cdr3_aa: CASSLVGGCEQYF
clone_size: few; d_call: .; cdr3_length: 13; j_call: TRBJ1-1; v_call: TRBV6-5; cdr3_nt: TGTGCCAGCAGCCTCTCCCCGCGTTCTGAAGCTTTCTTT; cdr3_aa: CASSLSPRSEAFF
clone_size: many; d_call: TRBD1; cdr3_length: 14; j_call: TRBJ1-1; v_call: TRBV11-1; cdr3_nt: TGTGCCAGCAGACCGACAGGGGTGGGCACTGAAGCTTTCTTT; cdr3_aa: CASRPTGVGTEAFF
clone_size: many; d_call: TRBD2; cdr3_length: 15; j_call: TRBJ2-1; v_call: TRBV11-2; cdr3_nt: TGTGCCAGCAGCTTAGATAGGGTCGGACTAGCGGAGCAGTTCTTC; cdr3_aa: CASSLDRVGLAEQFF
clone_size: few; d_call: .; cdr3_length: 15; j_call: TRBJ1-5; v_call: TRBV19; cdr3_nt: TGTGCCAGTTCCGTGGCGGGGGTTTTACGTCAGCCCCAGCATTTT; cdr3_aa: CASSVAGVLRQPQHF
clone_size: .; d_call: .; cdr3_length: 15; j_call: TRBJ2-1; v_call: TRBV28; cdr3_nt: TGTGCCAGCAGTTACCGGGTTCTACTATCCCAGGAGCAGTTCTTC; cdr3_aa: CASSYRVLLSQEQFF
clone_size: few; d_call: TRBD1; cdr3_length: 16; j_call: TRBJ2-1; v_call: TRBV11-3; cdr3_nt: TGTGCCAGCAGCTTACTGCCGGGACAGGGAATTAATGAGCAGTTCTTC; cdr3_aa: CASSLLPGQGINEQFF
clone_size: many; d_call: .; cdr3_length: 15; j_call: TRBJ2-1; v_call: TRBV7-2; cdr3_nt: TGTGCCAGCAGCGTTCGGACCGGACTTTACAATGAGCAGTTCTTC; cdr3_aa: CASSVRTGLYNEQFF
clone_size: once; d_call: .; cdr3_length: 13; j_call: TRBJ2-5; v_call: TRBV20-1; cdr3_nt: TGCAGTGCTAGTTGGACAGCCCACGGGACCCAGTACTTC; cdr3_aa: CSASWTAHGTQYF
clone_size: few; d_call: TRBD1; cdr3_length: 17; j_call: TRBJ1-3; v_call: TRBV9; cdr3_nt: TGTGCCAGCAGCATCCGGGACAGGGGCGCCGAGAAGGACACCATATATTTT; cdr3_aa: CASSIRDRGAEKDTIYF
clone_size: many; d_call: .; cdr3_length: 15; j_call: TRBJ2-2; v_call: TRBV7-9; cdr3_nt: TGTGCCAGCAGCTTAGGCAGGGCGAACACCGGGGAGCTGTTTTTT; cdr3_aa: CASSLGRANTGELFF
clone_size: many; d_call: .; cdr3_length: 12; j_call: TRBJ1-6; v_call: TRBV20-1; cdr3_nt: TGCAGTGCTGGAGAGAGGACGTCACCCCTCCACTTT; cdr3_aa: CSAGERTSPLHF
clone_size: many; d_call: .; cdr3_length: 12; j_call: TRBJ2-2; v_call: TRBV2; cdr3_nt: TGTGCCAGCAGCCTAGCCGGCGGGGAGCTGTTTTTT; cdr3_aa: CASSLAGGELFF
clone_size: .; d_call: .; cdr3_length: 14; j_call: TRBJ2-7; v_call: TRBV10-3; cdr3_nt: TGTGCCACCCAAAGAGGTGAAACCTCCTACGAGCAGTACTTC; cdr3_aa: CATQRGETSYEQYF
clone_size: .; d_call: .; cdr3_length: 14; j_call: TRBJ1-2; v_call: TRBV20-1; cdr3_nt: TGCAGTGCTAGAGATAGTGGGGGCGCATATGGCTACACCTTC; cdr3_aa: CSARDSGGAYGYTF
clone_size: .; d_call: .; cdr3_length: 18; j_call: TRBJ2-6; v_call: TRBV29-1; cdr3_nt: TGCAGCGTCGCCGCGGCCGGGGCCCCTAGCTCTGGGGCCAACGTCCTGACTTTC; cdr3_aa: CSVAAAGAPSSGANVLTF
clone_size: few; d_call: TRBD2; cdr3_length: 15; j_call: TRBJ2-3; v_call: TRBV3-1; cdr3_nt: TGTGCCAGCAGCCAAGCGGGAGGGATCACAGATACGCAGTATTTT; cdr3_aa: CASSQAGGITDTQYF
clone_size: many; d_call: .; cdr3_length: 15; j_call: TRBJ2-6; v_call: TRBV7-2; cdr3_nt: TGTGCCAGCACGATGGGTGGGGCTGGGGCCAACGTCCTGACTTTC; cdr3_aa: CASTMGGAGANVLTF
clone_size: few; d_call: .; cdr3_length: 13; j_call: TRBJ1-5; v_call: TRBV2; cdr3_nt: TGTGCCAGCCGAGAGGGTGGCAAACAGCCCCAGCATTTT; cdr3_aa: CASREGGKQPQHF
clone_size: .; d_call: .; cdr3_length: 14; j_call: TRBJ2-5; v_call: TRBV20-1; cdr3_nt: TGCAGTGCTAGAGATGTGGGGGTCGGTGAGACCCAGTACTTC; cdr3_aa: CSARDVGVGETQYF